Below are 30 T cell receptor beta chains sequenced from a single sample in a study of T cell responses to AZD1222 COVID-19 vaccine. The protocol was immunoSEQ multiplex PCR, while the TCRdb copy is restricted to in-frame clones and leaves out a portion. The sample shows over 75,000 clones, around 90% of them seen only once. Sequencing used peripheral blood, obtained on day 0 of AZD1222 vaccination. All receptors derive from an adult in good health.

The chain is built from TRBV20-1 and TRBJ2-5; D ambiguous. Germline loops: CDR1 DFQATT, CDR2 SNEGSKA (reference sequence). The CDR3 loop spans 14 amino acids. Trimming pared 3 bases from V and 1 base from J, leaving 12 bases between. CDR3 in amino acids: CSASPNYRQETQYF. The CDR3 region has the DNA TGCAGTGCTAGTCCCAATTACCGCCAAGAGACCCAGTACTTC.

The rearrangement joins TRBV29-1 to TRBJ1-5; D gene uncertain. In germline, CDR1 is SQVTM, CDR2 ANQGSEA. CDR3 length: 14 residues. V was pared by 4 bases and J by 0 bases, with 10 bases between. Here the CDR3 DNA reads TGCAGCGTTGTAACTCAGGATAGCAATCAGCCCCAGCATTTT. Protein sequence: CSVVTQDSNQPQHF.

The chain has TRBV7-9 and TRBJ1-4; D possibly corresponds to TRBD1 (5 bases). The CDR3 is 14 residues long. CDR1 and CDR2 from the germline V gene are SEHNR and FQNEAQ (reference sequence). Between the trimmed V and J ends, which lost 8 bases and 7 bases, there was a span of 17 bases. The CDR3 sequence is CASSRGEYGEKLFF. The CDR3 region has the DNA TGTGCCAGCTCCAGAGGGGAGTACGGTGAAAAACTGTTTTTT.

The chain employs TRBV3-1 (or the pseudogene TRBV3-2) and TRBJ1-3, with D uncertain. This CDR3 is built from 15 residues. Germline loops: CDR1 LGHDT, CDR2 YNNKEL (reference sequence). Trimming pared 1 base from V and 0 bases from J, leaving 7 bases between. CDR3 nucleotides: TGTGCCAGCAGCCAAGGGGTCAGCTCTGGAAACACCATATATTTT. Amino acid sequence: CASSQGVSSGNTIYF.

This chain connects TRBV7-2 to TRBJ2-3; 8 nucleotides align to TRBD1. Germline values: CDR1 SGHTA, CDR2 FQGNSA. The CDR3 is 15 residues long. The ends lost 4 bases at V and 2 bases at J; junction bases unmatched: 5. CDR3 amino acids: CASSWTGQTTDTQYF. Here the CDR3 DNA reads TGTGCCAGCAGCTGGACAGGGCAGACCACAGATACGCAGTATTTT.

This chain uses TRBV7-9 with TRBJ1-2; 11 positions agree with TRBD1. Losses at the gene ends were 3 bases for V and 2 bases for J; bases not matched to a gene: 8. The germline V gene has CDR1 SEHNR and CDR2 FQNEAQ (reference sequence). CDR3 length equals 17 residues. The chain's CDR3 is CASSFGAGQGENYGYTF. The CDR3 DNA is TGTGCCAGCAGCTTTGGGGCGGGACAGGGGGAGAACTATGGCTACACCTTC. The full variable domain, rest sourced from reference TRBV7-9 and TRBJ1-2, is DTGVSQNPRHKITKRGQNVTFRCDPISEHNRLYWYRQTLGQGPEFLTYFQNEAQLEKSRLLSDRFSAERPKGSFSTLEIQRTEQGDSAMYLCASSFGAGQGENYGYTFGSGTRLTVV.

The chain couples TRBV7-2 to TRBJ1-3; D is perhaps TRBD1 (5 bases). Germline values: CDR1 SGHTA, CDR2 FQGNSA. Trimming shortened V by 7 bases and J by 0 bases, and 10 bases separated the two germline ends. The CDR3 sequence is 14 residues long. CDR3 protein: CASTRTSSGNTIYF. CDR3 bases: TGTGCCAGCACCCGGACAAGCTCTGGAAACACCATATATTTT. Based on the CDR3 plus reference TRBV7-2 and TRBJ1-3, the full variable domain is GAGVSQSPSNKVTEKGKDVELRCDPISGHTALYWYRQSLGQGLEFLIYFQGNSAPDKSGLPSDRFSAERTGGSVSTLTIQRTQQEDSAVYLCASTRTSSGNTIYFGEGSWLTVV.

This clone was seen more than once but under ten times. This chain joins TRBV11-2 and TRBJ1-3, with D unclear. V shed 5 bases and J shed 3 bases, with 17 bases lying between them. Germline V CDR1 and CDR2: SGHAT, FQNNGV. The CDR3 extends over 16 amino acids. DNA of the CDR3: TGTGCCAGCAGCCATCTCCAGTGGGTAAATGGAAACACCATATATTTT. It is translated as CASSHLQWVNGNTIYF.

The chain carries TRBV6-1 and TRBJ2-1; maybe TRBD1 (6 bases). CDR1 MNHNS and CDR2 SASEGT come from the germline V gene. The germline V and J ends were trimmed by 2 bases and 6 bases, with 14 bases remaining between them. The CDR3 contains 15 residues. CDR3 coding DNA: TGTGCCAGCAGTGAATATTGGAAGGGGGTCAATGAGCAGTTCTTC. Translating it yields CASSEYWKGVNEQFF.

The sample holds one count of this clone. CDR3 bases: TGCGCCAGCAACCTGGGGGACAGGGGAGACGAGCAGTTCTTC. It yields the protein CASNLGDRGDEQFF. The chain has TRBV5-1 and TRBJ2-1; 10 bases are a match to TRBD1. Germline V lookup: CDR1 SGHRS, CDR2 YFSETQ. The CDR3 spans 14 residues. Germline trimming cut 6 bases from V and 10 bases from J; bases unmatched to any gene: 10.

The chain joins TRBV15 to TRBJ2-5; D might be TRBD2 (5 bases). The CDR3 is made up of 15 amino acids. The V gene's germline CDR1 is LNHNV and CDR2 YYDKDF (reference sequence). V was shortened by 1 base and J by 5 bases, with 14 bases between the two germline ends. In nucleotides, the CDR3 is TGTGCCACCAGCAGAGCCGGGTGGGGAGCGGAGACCCAGTACTTC. This gives the protein CATSRAGWGAETQYF.

This clone was counted a few times. The chain links TRBV20-1 to TRBJ1-3; tentative D call: TRBD1 (5 bases). V was cut by 5 bases and J by 2 bases, with 10 bases left in between. This CDR3 comprises 13 residues. Germline assignment: CDR1 DFQATT and CDR2 SNEGSKA (reference sequence). Written as DNA, the CDR3 is TGCAGTGCTGGTGGGGGGGCTGGAAACACCATATATTTT. Its protein product is CSAGGGAGNTIYF.

V is TRBV6-5 and J is TRBJ1-1; 8 bases are a match to TRBD1. Germline V CDR1 and CDR2: MNHEY, SVGAGI. Germline trimming cut 6 bases from V and 4 bases from J; bases unmatched to any gene: 10. The length of the CDR3 is 15 residues. The DNA for the CDR3 is TGTGCCAGCAGGCCTCAATGGACAGGGAGCACTGAAGCTTTCTTT. This translates into CASRPQWTGSTEAFF.

The rearrangement uses TRBV12-5 and TRBJ2-2, with D unclear. The CDR3 is 19 amino acids. Germline CDR1 and CDR2: LGHNT and FRNRAP. Trimming stripped 0 bases from V and 2 bases from J, with 19 bases between. CDR3 sequence (DNA): TGTGCTAGTGGTTTGGTACCCAAACAGCCACAAAAAAACACCGGGGAGCTGTTTTTT. Its translation is CASGLVPKQPQKNTGELFF.

The chain has TRBV5-1 and TRBJ2-7, with 7 bases lining up with TRBD1. Trimming removed 1 base from V and 6 bases from J; junction bases left unmatched: 10. The CDR3 covers 15 residues. Germline V gene data show CDR1 as SGHRS and CDR2 as YFSETQ. The CDR3 sequence is CASSLYVQGSGEQYF. CDR3 nucleotides: TGCGCCAGCAGCTTGTACGTACAGGGGAGCGGCGAGCAGTACTTC.

This chain links TRBV5-6 with TRBJ1-4; D not certain. V was cut by 0 bases and J by 5 bases, with 11 bases left in between. There are 15 residues in the CDR3. Germline CDR1 is SGHDT and CDR2 is YYEEEE. The CDR3 sequence is CASSLAGRINEKLFF. The CDR3 region has the DNA TGTGCCAGCAGCTTGGCCGGGCGGATCAATGAAAAACTGTTTTTT.

The chain links TRBV2 to TRBJ1-1; D perhaps matches TRBD1 (6 bases). V lost 4 bases and J lost 4, with 13 bases in between. CDR1 and CDR2 (germline): SNHLY, FYNNEI. The CDR3 contains 14 residues. The CDR3 region has the DNA TGTGCCAGCAGTGCTCAGGGGAGTGGCACTGAAGCTTTCTTT. This encodes CASSAQGSGTEAFF.

In nucleotides, the CDR3 is TGTGCCAGCAGCGTAGGTTACGACAGCTTTAATTCACCCCTCCACTTT. The encoded protein is CASSVGYDSFNSPLHF. This rearrangement joins TRBV9 to TRBJ1-6, with D possibly TRBD1 on 5 matching bases. The CDR3 is 16 residues long. Germline loops: CDR1 SGDLS, CDR2 YYNGEE. V lost 0 bases, J lost 6 bases, and 13 bases lay in between. Using reference TRBV9 and TRBJ1-6 for the parts outside the CDR3, the full variable domain is DSGVTQTPKHLITATGQRVTLRCSPRSGDLSVYWYQQSLDQGLQFLIQYYNGEERAKGNILERFSAQQFPDLHSELNLSSLELGDSALYFCASSVGYDSFNSPLHFGNGTRLTVT.

A single count supports this clone. The V call is TRBV5-6, the J call TRBJ2-7, with 9 bases aligning to TRBD1. V was clipped by 0 bases and J by 2 bases; unmatched bases: 12. The V gene's germline CDR1 is SGHDT and CDR2 YYEEEE. The CDR3 has 18 amino acids. CDR3 protein: CASSLGGRHRDRAYEQYF. The DNA of the CDR3 is TGTGCCAGCAGCTTGGGCGGGCGGCACCGGGACAGGGCCTACGAGCAGTACTTC.

The rearrangement links TRBV19 to TRBJ2-7, with 9 positions matching TRBD1. Unmatched junction bases numbered 6, after V lost 6 bases and J lost 6 bases. The length of the CDR3 is 13 residues. The germline CDR1 and CDR2 sequences are LNHDA and SQIVND (reference sequence). CDR3 loop: CASRGQGTGEQYF. The CDR3 DNA follows: TGTGCCAGTAGGGGACAGGGTACGGGCGAGCAGTACTTC.

The chain combines TRBV27 with TRBJ2-7; D perhaps matches TRBD1 (6 bases). This CDR3 has 16 residues. Per germline, CDR1 MNHEY and CDR2 SMNVEV (reference sequence). V lost 5 bases, J lost 3 bases, and 20 bases lay in between. CDR3 coding DNA: TGTGCCAGCAGTCCCCCCCCACAGGGACGTAGCTACGAGCAGTACTTC. It encodes CASSPPPQGRSYEQYF.

V gene TRBV9 combines with J gene TRBJ2-1, with D perhaps TRBD2 (7 bases). The CDR3 loop spans 15 amino acids. The V end lost 3 bases, the J end lost 4 bases, and 14 bases lay between the germline ends. The germline gives CDR1 SGDLS, CDR2 YYNGEE. In nucleotides, the CDR3 is TGTGCCAGCAGCGCCCGGGGGGCGGGGTACAATGAGCAGTTCTTC. Amino acid sequence: CASSARGAGYNEQFF.

This clone has just one count. The chain combines TRBV5-6 with TRBJ1-3, with D maybe TRBD1 (6 bases). CDR1 and CDR2 from the germline V gene are SGHDT and YYEEEE. The CDR3 spans 14 residues. V was clipped by 0 bases and J by 5 bases, with 9 bases between them. CDR3 sequence (DNA): TGTGCCAGCAGCTTGGGAACAGGGAGAAACACCATATATTTT. Translating gives CASSLGTGRNTIYF.

The chain joins TRBV5-1 to TRBJ2-2; D remains ambiguous. Between the trimmed V and J ends, which lost 3 bases and 6 bases, there was a span of 3 bases. This CDR3 contains 11 residues. Germline V lookup: CDR1 SGHRS, CDR2 YFSETQ. The CDR3 sequence is CASSSPGELFF. In nucleotides, the CDR3 is TGCGCCAGCAGCTCGCCCGGGGAGCTGTTTTTT.

This clone was seen a few times. CDR3 sequence: CASSPRTGVRYEQYF. CDR3 coding DNA: TGTGCCAGCAGTCCAAGGACAGGGGTGAGGTACGAGCAGTACTTC. J is TRBJ2-7 and V is TRBV27; 9 bases map to TRBD1. Germline V lookup: CDR1 MNHEY, CDR2 SMNVEV (reference sequence). The V and J ends lost 5 bases and 4 bases, in that order; junction bases with no gene match: 9. This CDR3 is 15 amino acids long.

J is TRBJ1-3 and V is TRBV4-3; D not resolved. The CDR3 is made up of 15 amino acids. Trimming left V 4 bases short and J 3 bases short, with 13 bases between. Germline values: CDR1 LGHNA, CDR2 YSLEER. CDR3 DNA: TGCGCCAGCAGCCCCCGACGCAGTGGTGGAAACACCATATATTTT. The encoded protein is CASSPRRSGGNTIYF.

The CDR3 spells CAIKLGGQPDYTF. The CDR3 DNA is TGTGCCATCAAATTGGGCGGACAGCCGGACTACACCTTC. V is TRBV10-3 and J is TRBJ1-2; D possibly corresponds to TRBD1 (6 bases). The germline V gene has CDR1 ENHRY and CDR2 SYGVKD. V was shortened by 7 bases and J by 10 bases, with 19 bases between the two germline ends. This CDR3 has 13 residues.

This chain links TRBV9 with TRBJ2-1, with a tentative D call TRBD2 (6 bases). This CDR3 is built from 14 residues. Germline V gene sequence: CDR1 SGDLS, CDR2 YYNGEE. The V gene lost 3 bases and the J gene lost 1 base, with 8 bases spanning the gap. CDR3 loop: CASSERESYNEQFF. The CDR3 DNA sequence: TGTGCCAGCAGCGAACGGGAGTCCTACAATGAGCAGTTCTTC.

The chain is built from TRBV18 and TRBJ1-2; D is possibly TRBD1 (6 bases). Looked up from germline, CDR1 is KGHSH and CDR2 is LQKENI. Deletions cut 3 bases from V and 2 bases from J, with 16 bases between. The CDR3 is 16 amino acids. The CDR3 here is CASSPRSGGSNYGYTF. In DNA, the CDR3 is TGTGCCAGCTCACCCCGCAGCGGGGGCTCCAACTATGGCTACACCTTC.

The rearrangement joins TRBV5-1 to TRBJ2-7; a possible D gene is TRBD2 (6 bases). Germline-derived CDR1 and CDR2 are SGHRS and YFSETQ. Deletions cut 2 bases from V and 4 bases from J, with 13 bases between. The CDR3 contains 14 residues. The CDR3, as DNA: TGCGCCAGCAGCTTTGCCGGGAGTCGGTACGAGCAGTACTTC. Translation: CASSFAGSRYEQYF.